These T cell receptor beta chains were read from a single sample in a study of T cells in localized non-small cell lung cancer. Using immunoSEQ multiplex PCR, the repertoire was profiled, and TCRdb retains in-frame clones only, with some absent. The data contain more than 1,200 clones, more than 20% of them singletons. The material sequenced was normal lung tissue next to the tumor, taken before any cancer treatment. These receptors came from a male donor at least 60 years old with stage I lung adenocarcinoma. The CDR3 runs from the conserved cysteine through the conserved F or W. A D gene is named only where the DNA matches it firmly. The size entry is marked missing in some rows and otherwise reads once, few, many or a size class.

DNA | CDR3 | J | V | D | size
TGTGCCAGCAGTCTCACAGGGGGCTCGGGCTACACCTTC | CASSLTGGSGYTF | TRBJ1-2 | TRBV28 | TRBD1 | few
TGTGCCAGCAGGGAGGACAGGTCTCAGCCCCAGCATTTT | CASREDRSQPQHF | TRBJ1-5 | TRBV6-8 | TRBD1 | -
TGTGCCAGCAGTGGCTGGGGAGTTAATCAGCCCCAGCATTTT | CASSGWGVNQPQHF | TRBJ1-5 | TRBV9 | - | -
TGTGCCAGCAGCTATGACCGTCACTCCTACGAGCAGTACTTC | CASSYDRHSYEQYF | TRBJ2-7 | TRBV11-3 | - | few
TGTGCCAGCAGCCTCGGGGACAGGGACACCGGGGAGCTGTTTTTT | CASSLGDRDTGELFF | TRBJ2-2 | TRBV11-3 | TRBD1 | -
TGTGCCAGCAGCTTCGGGCTAGTACGCACCGGGGAGCTGTTTTTT | CASSFGLVRTGELFF | TRBJ2-2 | TRBV7-5 | - | few
TGTGCCAGCAGCTCATCGGACAGGGGCTACGAGCAGTACTTC | CASSSSDRGYEQYF | TRBJ2-7 | TRBV11-3 | TRBD1 | few
TGTGCCAGCAGCCTTGGTATTAGCGGGGGGTCGCGGGAGCAGTTCTTC | CASSLGISGGSREQFF | TRBJ2-1 | TRBV2 | TRBD2 | few
TGTGCCAGCAGACGGACTAGCGGGGGCTACGAGCAGTACTTC | CASRRTSGGYEQYF | TRBJ2-7 | TRBV28 | TRBD2 | few
TGTGCCAGCAGTTTGGGACAGGGATACCAAGAGACCCAGTACTTC | CASSLGQGYQETQYF | TRBJ2-5 | TRBV6-8 | TRBD1 | few
TGTGCCAGCGCGGTCGCTAGCGGGAGGGAGGCAGATACGCAGTATTTT | CASAVASGREADTQYF | TRBJ2-3 | TRBV9 | TRBD2 | -
TGTGCCAGCAAGCGGACCACGAGGGATGAAAAACTGTTTTTT | CASKRTTRDEKLFF | TRBJ1-4 | TRBV28 | - | few
TGTGCCAGCAGGGCGGGGTCACGCTACAATGAGCAGTTCTTC | CASRAGSRYNEQFF | TRBJ2-1 | TRBV6-8 | - | large
TGTGCCATCAGAAAGACGGGCTCTGGAAACACCATATATTTT | CAIRKTGSGNTIYF | TRBJ1-3 | TRBV6-8 | - | -
TGTGCCAGTAGGGGGGGGCTTAATCAGCCCCAGCATTTT | CASRGGLNQPQHF | TRBJ1-5 | TRBV19 | - | -
TGTGCCAGCAGCTTACCAGGCCGCAACACCGGGGAGCTGTTTTTT | CASSLPGRNTGELFF | TRBJ2-2 | TRBV11-1 | - | few
TGTGCCAGTAGTGGGCGGACTGGAAACACCATATATTTT | CASSGRTGNTIYF | TRBJ1-3 | TRBV19 | - | few
TGTGCCAGCAGTCCAAGACTAGACACCGGGGAGCTGTTTTTT | CASSPRLDTGELFF | TRBJ2-2 | TRBV6-8 | - | few